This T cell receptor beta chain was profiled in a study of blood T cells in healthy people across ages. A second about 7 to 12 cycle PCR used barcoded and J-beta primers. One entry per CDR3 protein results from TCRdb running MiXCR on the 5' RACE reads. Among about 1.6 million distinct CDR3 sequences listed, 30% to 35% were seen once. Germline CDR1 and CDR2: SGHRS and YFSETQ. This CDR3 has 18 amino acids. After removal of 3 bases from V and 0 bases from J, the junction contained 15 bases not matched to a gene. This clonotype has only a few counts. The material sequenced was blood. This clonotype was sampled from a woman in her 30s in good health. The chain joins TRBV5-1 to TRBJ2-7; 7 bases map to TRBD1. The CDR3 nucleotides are TGCGCCAGCAGCTGGAGTGGCGGACAGGCGGGCCACTCCTACGAGCAGTACTTC. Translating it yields CASSWSGGQAGHSYEQYF.